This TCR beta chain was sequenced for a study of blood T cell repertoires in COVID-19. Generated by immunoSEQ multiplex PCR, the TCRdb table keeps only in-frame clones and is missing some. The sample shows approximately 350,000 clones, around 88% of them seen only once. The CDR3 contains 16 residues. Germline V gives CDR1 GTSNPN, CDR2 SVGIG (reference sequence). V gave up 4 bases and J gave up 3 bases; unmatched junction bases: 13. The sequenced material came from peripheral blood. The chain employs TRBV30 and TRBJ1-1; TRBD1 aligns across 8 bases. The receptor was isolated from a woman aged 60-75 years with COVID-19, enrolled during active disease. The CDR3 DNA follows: TGTGCCTGGACCCCTTTCGCAAGGACAGGGCACACTGAAGCTTTCTTT. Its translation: CAWTPFARTGHTEAFF.